The 28 T cell receptor beta chains given below trace back to one sample, sequenced in a study of CD8 T cells in Susac syndrome. RNA totalling roughly 0.45 to 1 ug underwent reverse transcription with random hexamers. One entry per CDR3 protein results from TCRdb running MiXCR on the immunoSEQ multiplex PCR reads. This table holds approximately 83,000 distinct CDR3 sequences, nearly 95% found once. The sample taken for sequencing was CD8+ T cells from PBMCs. These receptors all stem from a human donor with Susac syndrome.

The CDR3 loop reads CASPLNDTIYF. The DNA for the CDR3 is TGTGCCAGTCCCCTAAATGACACCATATATTTT. The chain links TRBV19 to TRBJ1-3; unclear D gene. From germline, CDR1 is LNHDA and CDR2 SQIVND (reference sequence). V was clipped by 8 bases and J by 8 bases, with 10 bases between them. The CDR3 contains 11 residues.

The chain joins TRBV28 to TRBJ2-1; D gene unclear. The CDR3 runs 16 residues. V lost 0 bases and J lost 0, with 9 bases in between. CDR1 and CDR2 from the germline V gene are MDHEN and SYDVKM. The DNA of the CDR3 is TGTGCCAGCAGTTTATGGGGCGGCAGCTCCTACAATGAGCAGTTCTTC. Protein product: CASSLWGGSSYNEQFF.

The V and J genes are TRBV13 and TRBJ2-5; D possibly uses TRBD1 or TRBD2 (5 bases each). Germline V gene data show CDR1 as PRHDT and CDR2 as FYEKMQ (reference sequence). The CDR3 totals 12 residues. The V gene lost 5 bases and the J gene lost 5 bases, with 9 bases spanning the gap. The DNA for the CDR3 is TGTGCCAGCAGCGAAGGGACGGAGACCCAGTACTTC. It yields the protein CASSEGTETQYF.

This clonotype turned up a few times. This chain links TRBV6-2 or TRBV6-3 with TRBJ1-1; D not certain. Trimming took off 4 bases at V and 1 base at J, with 7 bases between the two ends. Germline CDR1 MNHEY, CDR2 SVGEGT. This CDR3 region has 13 residues. In DNA, the CDR3 is TGTGCCAGCAGTTTAGACGCGAACACTGAAGCTTTCTTT. This encodes CASSLDANTEAFF.

The chain has TRBV7-9 and TRBJ2-7; 9 positions match TRBD1. The germline gives CDR1 SEHNR, CDR2 FQNEAQ (reference sequence). The CDR3 is made up of 17 amino acids. V shed 5 bases and J 6 bases; nucleotides not matched to a gene: 17. The CDR3: CASSGVTLGQGPSEQYF. In DNA form, the CDR3 reads TGTGCCAGCAGCGGTGTGACCCTCGGACAGGGGCCCTCCGAGCAGTACTTC.

V and J are TRBV12-3 or TRBV12-4 and TRBJ2-3, with D unresolved. V was pared by 5 bases and J by 4 bases, with 10 bases between. The CDR3 runs 13 residues. The CDR3 loop is CASSQTHSDTQYF. The CDR3 DNA follows: TGTGCCAGCAGTCAGACCCACTCAGATACGCAGTATTTT.

In DNA, the CDR3 is TGTGCCACCAGTGAACAGACAGAAGTTGATACGCAGTATTTT. Encoded protein: CATSEQTEVDTQYF. This chain uses TRBV24-1 with TRBJ2-3; TRBD1 might be the D (5 bases). Trimming removed 4 bases from V and 6 bases from J, with 13 bases in between. The germline CDR1 and CDR2 sequences are KGHDR and SFDVKD. The CDR3 sequence is 14 residues long.

V gene TRBV9 combines with J gene TRBJ1-1; D may be TRBD1 (5 bases). The germline gives CDR1 SGDLS, CDR2 YYNGEE. V was cut by 4 bases and J by 11 bases, with 21 bases left in between. The CDR3 is made up of 14 amino acids. CDR3 residues: CASSRLGGVQGAFF. The CDR3 DNA sequence: TGTGCCAGCAGCCGTCTCGGGGGGGTGCAAGGGGCTTTCTTT.

The V gene is TRBV21-1, the J gene TRBJ2-7. TRBV21-1 constitutes a pseudogene. CDR3 size: 15 residues. The CDR3 spells CASSKVLWVDYEQYF. As DNA, the CDR3 is TGTGCCAGCAGCAAAGTTCTCTGGGTTGACTACGAGCAGTACTTC.

The gene calls are TRBV2 and TRBJ2-7; tentatively, D is TRBD1 or TRBD2 (5 bases each). CDR1 and CDR2 (germline): SNHLY, FYNNEI. V was clipped by 10 bases and J by 4 bases, with 17 bases between them. The CDR3 is 13 amino acids. CDR3 nucleotides: TGTGCCACGAATGGGGACCGATTATACGAGCAGTACTTC. This sequence encodes CATNGDRLYEQYF. Drawing the rest from reference TRBV2 and TRBJ2-7, the complete variable domain is EPEVTQTPSHQVTQMGQEVILRCVPISNHLYFYWYRQILGQKVEFLVSFYNNEISEKSEIFDDQFSVERPDGSNFTLKIRSTKLEDSAMYFCATNGDRLYEQYFGPGTRLTVT.

This chain connects TRBV4-3 to TRBJ2-1, with TRBD2 identical over 9 bases. Germline values: CDR1 LGHNA, CDR2 YSLEER. Trimming cost V 4 bases and J 8 bases; bases outside gene matches: 12. The CDR3 contains 16 residues. CDR3 sequence reads: CASSRKGPLAGDEQFF. In nucleotides, the CDR3 is TGCGCCAGCAGCCGCAAAGGTCCTTTAGCGGGAGATGAGCAGTTCTTC.

The chain is built from TRBV6-5 and TRBJ2-3; 7 bases align to TRBD1. The CDR3 covers 15 residues. Trimming removed 5 bases from V and 0 bases from J; junction bases left unmatched: 5. The germline CDR1 and CDR2 sequences are MNHEY and SVGAGI. CDR3 bases: TGTGCCAGCAGTATCGACAGGGATAGCACAGATACGCAGTATTTT. This sequence encodes CASSIDRDSTDTQYF.

The chain employs TRBV10-3 and TRBJ2-5; TRBD1 matches 7 bases. The V and J ends lost 4 bases and 3 bases, in that order; junction bases with no gene match: 5. The CDR3 length is 14 residues. In germline, CDR1 is ENHRY, CDR2 SYGVKD. The CDR3 loop is CAISGATGEETQYF. In DNA, the CDR3 is TGTGCCATCAGTGGAGCCACAGGGGAAGAGACCCAGTACTTC.

Here the CDR3 reads CASSPQGAYEQYF. The DNA of the CDR3 is TGTGCCAGCAGCCCGCAGGGAGCCTACGAGCAGTACTTC. The J gene is TRBJ2-7, the V gene TRBV7-9; either TRBD1 or TRBD2 may fit D (5 bases each). Trimming shortened V by 5 bases and J by 2 bases, and 10 bases separated the two germline ends. Germline CDR1 SEHNR, CDR2 FQNEAQ (reference sequence). This CDR3 region has 13 residues.

The V gene is TRBV4-3, the J gene TRBJ2-1; 9 bases map to TRBD2. CDR3 length: 18 residues. Germline assignment: CDR1 LGHNA and CDR2 YSLEER. With V trimmed by 0 bases and J by 3 bases, 9 bases remained unmatched. DNA for the CDR3: TGCGCCAGCAGCCAAGAGGGTCCCTGGCGGGAGGGCTACAATGAGCAGTTCTTC. This translates into CASSQEGPWREGYNEQFF.

This clonotype was recorded once. The chain is built from TRBV7-3 and TRBJ2-7, with TRBD2 as a possible D gene (7 bases). Germline assignment: CDR1 SGHTA and CDR2 FQGTGA. With 5 bases removed from V and 6 bases from J, the gap between germline ends came to 11 bases. The CDR3 runs to 12 residues. CDR3 loop: CASSPGGAEQYF. The CDR3 DNA reads TGTGCCAGCAGCCCTGGGGGGGCCGAGCAGTACTTC.

The V and J genes are TRBV11-2 and TRBJ2-5, with a weak D call TRBD2 (6 bases). This CDR3 comprises 14 residues. Germline CDR1 SGHAT, CDR2 FQNNGV. V gave up 6 bases and J gave up 5 bases, with 16 bases separating them. In DNA, the CDR3 is TGTGCCAGCAGGATAGCGGTTGGGACGGAGACCCAGTACTTC. Translation gives CASRIAVGTETQYF.

The CDR3 nucleotides read TGCGCCAGCAGCCAAGATCGAGGCGTGAATCTTAACTATGGCTACACCTTC. Translation: CASSQDRGVNLNYGYTF. The chain employs TRBV4-3 and TRBJ1-2; D is ambiguous. Germline-derived CDR1 and CDR2 are LGHNA and YSLEER. The CDR3 extends over 17 amino acids. V was cut by 0 bases and J by 1 base, with 15 bases left in between.

The rearrangement joins TRBV7-8 to TRBJ2-5; 11 bases map to TRBD2. CDR3 length equals 15 residues. V shed 7 bases and J 2 bases; nucleotides not matched to a gene: 6. In germline, CDR1 is SGHVS, CDR2 FQNEAQ. This CDR3 reads CASNARLAGQETQYF. In DNA, the CDR3 is TGTGCCAGCAACGCGCGACTAGCGGGGCAAGAGACCCAGTACTTC.

This chain links TRBV3-1 with TRBJ2-4; 8 bases map to TRBD1. V lost 6 bases, J lost 8 bases, and 12 bases stayed unmatched. The CDR3 has 15 amino acids. In germline, CDR1 is LGHDT, CDR2 YNNKEL (reference sequence). The DNA for the CDR3 is TGTGCCAGCAGTCCCGGTCAGGGGGCAGGGTACATTCAGTACTTC. It is translated as CASSPGQGAGYIQYF.

V is TRBV7-9 and J is TRBJ2-7, with D unclear. CDR3 length: 15 residues. With 4 bases removed from V and 0 bases from J, the gap between germline ends came to 13 bases. CDR1 and CDR2 (germline): SEHNR, FQNEAQ (reference sequence). For the CDR3, the DNA is TGTGCCAGCAGCTCAGGCCTTGAGAGCTCCTACGAGCAGTACTTC. Its translation is CASSSGLESSYEQYF.

This clonotype was seen a few times. The chain joins TRBV4-2 to TRBJ1-1; TRBD1 is a possible D gene (5 bases). The germline CDR1 and CDR2 sequences are LGHNA and YNFKEQ. The CDR3 runs to 14 residues. The germline V and J ends were trimmed by 4 bases and 1 base, with 10 bases remaining between them. The CDR3 sequence: CASSPPGANTEAFF. CDR3 DNA: TGTGCCAGCAGCCCCCCCGGGGCGAACACTGAAGCTTTCTTT.

The genes are TRBV7-9 and TRBJ2-7, with TRBD1 matching over 9 bases. V was clipped by 5 bases and J by 5 bases; unmatched bases: 7. Germline V gene data show CDR1 as SEHNR and CDR2 as FQNEAQ (reference sequence). This CDR3 has 14 residues. The CDR3 sequence: CASSEDRGVDEQYF. The CDR3, as DNA: TGTGCCAGCAGCGAAGACAGGGGGGTCGACGAGCAGTACTTC.

The chain recombines TRBV30 with TRBJ2-7, with TRBD2 matching 7 bases. This CDR3 contains 12 residues. After removal of 2 bases from V and 2 bases from J, the junction contained 0 bases not matched to a gene. The germline CDR1 and CDR2 sequences are GTSNPN and SVGIG (reference sequence). The CDR3, as DNA: TGTGCCTGGAGTCTAGCGGCCTACGAGCAGTACTTC. Translated, it gives CAWSLAAYEQYF.

This clonotype showed up just once. V is TRBV9 and J is TRBJ2-1, with TRBD1 as a possible D gene (5 bases). The CDR3 runs 11 residues. Trimming removed 2 bases from V and 9 bases from J, with 6 bases in between. The V gene's germline CDR1 is SGDLS and CDR2 YYNGEE. The CDR3 reads CASSVQGEQFF. CDR3 nucleotide sequence: TGTGCCAGCAGCGTTCAGGGTGAGCAGTTCTTC.

The chain links TRBV4-3 to TRBJ1-1, with D perhaps matching TRBD1 (5 bases). Trimming took off 0 bases at V and 8 bases at J, with 10 bases between the two ends. Germline V gene lookup returns CDR1 LGHNA and CDR2 YSLEER. The CDR3 consists of 13 residues. The CDR3 DNA is TGCGCCAGCAGCCAAGACAGGGATCAAGAAGCTTTCTTT. It yields the protein CASSQDRDQEAFF.

The CDR3 DNA reads as TGTGCCAGCAGTCCCTCGGTAGCGGGAGTTTCCTACGAGCAGTACTTC. Residues: CASSPSVAGVSYEQYF. The chain carries TRBV27 and TRBJ2-7, with TRBD2 identical over 9 bases. The CDR3 runs to 16 residues. Unmatched junction bases numbered 9, after V lost 5 bases and J lost 1 base. Germline values: CDR1 MNHEY, CDR2 SMNVEV (reference sequence).

The genes are TRBV28 and TRBJ2-3; 10 nucleotides align to TRBD2. This CDR3 spans 20 amino acids. The V and J ends lost 5 bases and 3 bases, in that order; junction bases with no gene match: 20. Looked up from germline, CDR1 is MDHEN and CDR2 is SYDVKM. CDR3 amino acids: CASSPTQGSGRPNPTDTQYF. DNA of the CDR3: TGTGCCAGCAGTCCGACCCAGGGTAGCGGGAGGCCCAACCCAACAGATACGCAGTATTTT.